This TCR beta chain was recorded in a study of human T cells and chemical hapten exposure. Time point in this sample: patch test 3, about 24 weeks after DPC sensitization. Noted treatment: therapeutic diphenylcyclopropenone sensitization with weekly scalp DPC. The study extracted total RNA from unfractionated whole blood. Notes on this clonotype: Its antigen is unidentified.

Whole-study findings and limits: There was no change with DPC sensitization in TCRs above 1 in 1000 frequency.

V gave up 6 bases and J gave up 1 base; unmatched junction bases: 5. Germline V gene data show CDR1 as SGHVS and CDR2 as FNYEAQ. The CDR3 is 15 residues long. TCRdb re-derived calls from the RACE reads in MiXCR, one entry per CDR3 protein. The sample includes some 39,000 distinct CDR3 sequences, more than 9% of them seen just once. The TCR comes from a man aged 50 to 59 with alopecia areata. Some clones in this sample may be carry-over from other donors' samples. Sequencing was performed on whole blood, taken in connection with sensitization to the hapten diphenylcyclopropenone (DPC). The chain joins TRBV7-6 to TRBJ1-5, with 8 nucleotides matching TRBD1. CDR3 residues: CASSLGQGSNQPQHF. Here the CDR3 DNA reads TGTGCCAGCAGTCTCGGACAGGGAAGCAATCAGCCCCAGCATTTT.